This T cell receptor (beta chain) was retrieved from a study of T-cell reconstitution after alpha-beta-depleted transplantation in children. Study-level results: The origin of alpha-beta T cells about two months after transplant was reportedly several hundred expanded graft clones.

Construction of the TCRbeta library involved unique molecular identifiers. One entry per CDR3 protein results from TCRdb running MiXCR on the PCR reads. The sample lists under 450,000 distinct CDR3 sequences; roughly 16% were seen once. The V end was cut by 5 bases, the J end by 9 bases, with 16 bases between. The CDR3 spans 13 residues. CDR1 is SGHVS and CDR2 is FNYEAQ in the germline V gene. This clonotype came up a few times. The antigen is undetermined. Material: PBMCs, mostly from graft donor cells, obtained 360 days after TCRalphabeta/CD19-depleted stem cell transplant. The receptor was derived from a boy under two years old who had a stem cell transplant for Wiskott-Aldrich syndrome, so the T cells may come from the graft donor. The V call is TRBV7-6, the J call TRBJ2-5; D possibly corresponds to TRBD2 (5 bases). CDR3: CASSPGLLRAQYF. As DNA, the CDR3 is TGTGCCAGCAGCCCCGGACTCCTGAGGGCCCAGTACTTC.